This T cell receptor (beta chain) was sequenced during a study of cytomegalovirus exposure and HLA in healthy donors (dated by TCRdb to 2015 to 2018). About the study as a whole: An earlier analysis of approximately 600 of the donors reported approximately 290 Gb of sequence data and approximately 110 million unique TCR beta sequences from some 180 million T cells. HLA typing included class I and class II loci at four-digit resolution. Among the approximately 400 genotyped donors, approximately 81% belonged to the genetic ancestry cluster associated with self-reported Caucasian donors. A later genetic analysis took genome-wide SNP genotypes for about three fifths of the 666 donors and used that subset as a discovery cohort. The study combined high-throughput TCR immunosequencing, statistical association of individual TCRs with disease status, and machine learning to predict cytomegalovirus infection status. Using immunosequencing, the study profiled T cell repertoires from around 670 subjects and related those repertoires to cytomegalovirus serostatus. On average, about 200,000 unique TCR beta nucleotide sequences were sequenced per donor among about 400 genotyped donors of the cohort, with 15% to 20% of those sequences being non-productive. Typing coverage varied by locus: roughly 629-630 donors for A, B, C, DRB1 and DQB1; approximately 500 for DQA1; over 600 for DPA1; roughly 450 for DPB1. Every discovery cohort repertoire had been produced on one sequencing platform. The study was designed to test whether signatures of past pathogen exposure could be identified by cataloging public T cell receptors. To study patterns of TCR occurrence, a later analysis re-analyzed previously published TCR beta repertoires from 650 to 750 donors and added high-resolution HLA genotyping. Four to six DR-DQ haplotypes were handled as single units for association and clustering, since linkage in the cohort was strong. An early release covering roughly 640 HLA-typed donors comprised about 310 gigabases of sequencing data and around 80 million unique TCR sequences. Rather than drawing on any new phenotypic data, the later analysis identified candidate immune exposures from TCR beta sequences and the way those sequences occurred across donors. Along with the roughly 670-subject first cohort, a separate validation cohort of roughly 110 different subjects was used. Donor age, sex, ethnicity and CMV serostatus were collected together with the repertoire data. An earlier analysis of approximately 630 of the donors applied high-throughput TCR beta sequencing to assess whether each TCR beta V gene segment acted as functional or pseudogenic.

The cohort comprised hundreds of healthy bone marrow donors. At the time of sampling, all cohort members were nominally healthy, though unrecorded immune exposures were likely present. The donor tested CMV seronegative, placing the donor among the approximately 360 seronegative members of the cohort. Each donor provided a peripheral blood sample, and peripheral blood mononuclear cells were used for TCR beta sequencing. The Qiagen DNeasy Blood Extraction Kit was used to extract genomic DNA from the blood cell samples. Libraries were prepared through the immunoSEQ multiplex PCR assay. For the multiplex PCR, a mixture combining 60 forward primers for TCR Vbeta segments and 13 reverse primers for TCR Jbeta segments was used. The CDR3 region of rearranged TCR beta genes was amplified from genomic DNA with a multiplex PCR assay. Amplified TCR beta libraries were sequenced as 87-base-pair reads on the Illumina HiSeq System. The study's own analysis went as follows. A later analysis tallied 70 million to 100 million unique TCR beta chains across the 666 repertoires, and some 10 million of those chains were shared by two or more donors. Raw reads were error-corrected and collapsed into unique sequences with a nearest-neighbor algorithm that merged closely related sequences to remove PCR and sequencing errors. V, D and J gene segments were assigned by aligning CDR3 sequences to IMGT reference sequences. For a sequence to be retained, a match of at least six nucleotides to both a V gene segment and a J gene segment was required. A rearrangement was called productive if the CDR3 had no stop codons and remained in frame with V and J, and every other rearrangement was called non-productive. CDR3 was defined by IMGT convention, running from the second conserved V-encoded cysteine to the conserved J-encoded phenylalanine. The earlier analysis of approximately 500 of the donors excluded sequences that lacked an unambiguous match to a single V gene segment. An earlier analysis of several hundred of the donors called V segments functional above 56.7% productive rearrangements and segregating when the between-donor standard deviation exceeded 5%. To diagnose cytomegalovirus status from the catalog of TCR beta chain sequences, a statistical classification framework was built. In a later analysis, V and J genes were assigned by comparing TCR nucleotide sequences against IMGT/GENE-DB human TR gene sequences. In a later analysis, CDR3 sequences and most-parsimonious VDJ recombination scenarios were assigned using the TCRdist pipeline. A later analysis defined each TCR beta chain by its CDR3 amino acid sequence plus V-gene family, and excluded reads lacking a unique V-gene family. A later analysis removed several hundred highly shared, low-generation-probability nucleotide sequences to deal with suspected cross-contamination and a sequencing artifact. A later analysis calculated a clonal expansion index for each public chain from normalized within-repertoire ranks of inferred template counts. Generation probabilities in a later analysis came from a VDJ recombination model fitted to out-of-frame rearrangements, and those results were checked against IGoR. In a later analysis, hypergeometric tests were used to score TCR-TCR, TCR-HLA and TCR-CMV co-occurrence, with a repertoire-size bias correction applied to TCR pairs. To estimate false discovery rates, a later analysis permuted the HLA or CMV assignments 20 times. A later analysis grouped co-occurring TCRs with DBSCAN, adding TCRdist sequence similarity when clustering within HLA-allele-positive subsets. For co-occurrence clustering, repertoires with fewer than 30,000 or more than 120,000 public chains were excluded, along with roughly 5 repertoires with anomalous nucleotide sharing. TCRdb obtained this table from immuneACCESS and retained in-frame rearrangements with V and J assigned. These tables miss some clones; where compared with another copy, unresolved V genes account for less than half of the shortfall, and the remainder is unexplained. From that table come the V and J calls and clone size; the DNA was used to work out D and trimming. The sample has some 170,000 clones on record, 65% to 80% of them singletons. Of the sample, 4.3% is held by the ten largest clones.

About this clone itself: What antigen it recognizes has not been identified. One base away there is no much larger clone; base qualities are not given.

A distance of 13 bases separates the germline ends of V and J, which lose 4 bases and 3 bases respectively. From its cysteine to its phenylalanine, the CDR3 spans 15 amino acids. Only the CDR3 region is kept as DNA, spanning 45 bases read in frame from base 1. From a lookup of the germline V gene, CDR1 and CDR2 are MNHNS and SASEGT. Results the study describes overall, beyond this receptor: The earlier analysis of a few hundred of the donors excluded about 16 rarely observed V segments, including chromosome 9 orphons, because counts were too low. In an earlier analysis of about 550 of the donors, most TCR beta V segments were observed in productive rearrangements about 90% or about 30% of the time, broadly matching IMGT annotations. According to a later analysis, parvovirus B19, influenza, CMV and Epstein-Barr virus appeared linked to several top co-occurrence clusters. The classifier was reported to diagnose cytomegalovirus status with high specificity and sensitivity in both the original and validation cohorts. Because some donors lacked HLA typing at each locus, the association tests relied only on the typed subset. The only immune exposure information available for the cohort was CMV serostatus. A later genetic analysis associated a missense DCLRE1C variant with V-gene and J-gene trimming of TCR beta chains, and an independent cohort replicated the association. Most CMV-associated TCR beta chains appeared to be HLA-restricted in a later analysis, and the HLA associations seemed to be driven largely by CMV exposure. When HLA alleles, especially DR and DQ, strongly co-occurred, attributing TCR associations to individual alleles was difficult. Correlated functional status among segregating V segments might reflect linkage disequilibrium, but an unknown experimental factor could not be ruled out. In a later analysis, TCR association rates were found to vary across HLA loci, with the most associated TCRs seen for DRB1 alleles and the fewest for HLA-C alleles. A further reported finding was that TCR beta sequences accurately predicted the HLA-A and HLA-B alleles for most subjects in the first cohort. Compared with equally common non-associated chains, HLA-associated TCR beta chains in a later analysis were more clonally expanded and had lower generation probabilities. A few of the identified cytomegalovirus-associated TCR beta chains were confirmed in vitro to be specific for cytomegalovirus antigens. Most TCR sequences were observed very rarely across donors, whereas some public TCRs were present in many individuals. Specific HLA alleles were associated with 15,000 to 20,000 TCR beta sequences at a false discovery rate of 0.05 in a later analysis. In this cohort, only TCR beta chains were sequenced, and detectable features were limited by the absence of alpha or paired-chain data. The study gave a list of some 150 TCR beta chains associated with cytomegalovirus. Presence/absence analyses assumed roughly uniform sequencing depth across donors, an assumption that may not hold. It was suggested by the authors that the approach could potentially be generalized to other disease states and immunological phenotypes. A cluster of highly shared sequence variants was judged likely to be a technical artifact of the sequencing pipeline. The 87-base-pair reads could not distinguish some IMGT-functional V segments, including TRBV6-2 and TRBV6-3, so those segments were excluded. According to a later genetic analysis, donors in an Asian-associated ancestry cluster had fewer N-insertions in productive TCRs than the approximately 630-donor mean.

The clonotype was recovered from a middle-aged man in good health and CMV-seronegative. The sequenced sample consisted of PBMCs. This chain is built from TRBV6-1 and TRBJ1-5, with the D gene too uncertain to name. CDR3 protein: CASSVVGQFNQPQHF. The nucleotide sequence reads as follows: TGTGCCAGCAGTGTCGTGGGCCAGTTCAATCAGCCCCAGCATTTT.